One and the same sample provided the 24 T cell receptor beta chains below, sequenced in a study of early T cells in non-severe SARS-CoV-2 infection. A single record per CDR3 protein comes from TCRdb applying MiXCR to the 5' RACE reads. This sample has almost 30,000 distinct CDR3 sequences; less than 6.5% occur once, and the top ten carry approximately 5.7%. Sequenced input: whole blood. These receptors all stem from an adult who was a healthcare worker with PCR-confirmed SARS-CoV-2 infection or an uninfected control (not recorded which).

This clonotype was found a few times. The chain has TRBV20-1 and TRBJ2-3, with D possibly being TRBD2 (6 bases). V lost 3 bases, J lost 2 bases, and 15 bases lay in between. Germline values: CDR1 DFQATT, CDR2 SNEGSKA (reference sequence). The length of the CDR3 is 15 residues. This CDR3 is CSASNSGGVTDTQYF. DNA for the CDR3: TGCAGTGCTAGTAACAGCGGAGGGGTCACAGATACGCAGTATTTT.

Only a few counts were recorded for this clonotype. The chain joins TRBV2 to TRBJ2-5; D is possibly TRBD1 or TRBD2 (5 bases each). CDR1 is SNHLY and CDR2 is FYNNEI in the germline V gene. The CDR3 has 15 amino acids. V was shortened by 4 bases and J by 6 bases, with 18 bases between the two germline ends. The CDR3: CASSAEGFIRKTQYF. The CDR3 region has the DNA TGTGCCAGCAGTGCCGAGGGGTTCATTCGAAAGACCCAGTACTTC.

The CDR3 is CASSRDGDYNSPLHF. As DNA, the CDR3 is TGTGCCAGCTCCCGAGACGGAGACTATAATTCACCCCTCCACTTT. The chain combines TRBV18 with TRBJ1-6; D is ambiguous. The V end lost 6 bases, the J end lost 3 bases, and 12 bases lay between the germline ends. CDR3 length equals 15 residues. Germline lookup yields CDR1 KGHSH and CDR2 LQKENI. The complete variable domain, with remaining parts taken from reference TRBV18 and TRBJ1-6, reads NAGVMQNPRHLVRRRGQEARLRCSPMKGHSHVYWYRQLPEEGLKFMVYLQKENIIDESGMPKERFSAEFPKEGPSILRIQQVVRGDSAAYFCASSRDGDYNSPLHFGNGTRLTVT.

This clonotype was observed at least ten times. The V call is TRBV4-3, the J call TRBJ2-3, with a weak D call TRBD2 (6 bases). The CDR3 is 16 amino acids. In germline, CDR1 is LGHNA, CDR2 YSLEER. Trimming removed 2 bases from V and 7 bases from J, with 19 bases in between. CDR3 residues: CASSQSSRASDYTQYF. The CDR3 region has the DNA TGCGCCAGCAGCCAATCTTCTAGGGCTAGCGATTATACGCAGTATTTT.

There are many counts of this clonotype. The chain uses TRBV29-1 and TRBJ2-1, with D tentatively TRBD1 or TRBD2 (5 bases each). This CDR3 is 14 amino acids long. Trimming shortened V by 5 bases and J by 2 bases, and 13 bases separated the two germline ends. CDR1 and CDR2 (germline): SQVTM, ANQGSEA. DNA for the CDR3: TGCAGCGTTCCCCGGGACCGAACCTACAATGAGCAGTTCTTC. This translates into CSVPRDRTYNEQFF.

This clonotype was recorded many times. The rearrangement uses TRBV12-3 or TRBV12-4 and TRBJ1-2; D gene unclear. V lost 11 bases and J lost 4, with 8 bases in between. CDR3 length: 10 residues. The CDR3 sequence is CAATAYGYTF. CDR3 nucleotide sequence: TGTGCCGCAACAGCCTATGGCTACACCTTC.

Only a few counts were recorded for this clonotype. The gene calls are TRBV4-3 and TRBJ2-5; 11 bases are a match to TRBD2. CDR1 is LGHNA and CDR2 is YSLEER in the germline V gene. V lost 2 bases, J lost 5 bases, and 1 base stayed unmatched. The CDR3 extends over 14 amino acids. The CDR3 sequence: CASSQRLAGETQYF. CDR3 nucleotide sequence: TGCGCCAGCAGCCAACGACTAGCGGGGGAGACCCAGTACTTC.

By proportion, this clonotype is medium-sized. This chain links TRBV6-5 with TRBJ2-1; no firm D call. With 6 bases removed from V and 5 bases from J, the gap between germline ends came to 11 bases. CDR1 is MNHEY and CDR2 is SVGAGI in the germline V gene. The CDR3 contains 13 residues. The CDR3 DNA sequence: TGTGCCAGCAGCCCAGACCCCAACAATGAGCAGTTCTTC. Its translation is CASSPDPNNEQFF.

This clonotype turned up a few times. V gene TRBV27 combines with J gene TRBJ1-2; the D is unclear. V was clipped by 8 bases and J by 4 bases, with 14 bases between them. This CDR3 spans 13 amino acids. Per germline, CDR1 MNHEY and CDR2 SMNVEV (reference sequence). This chain's CDR3 is CASRLTLGYGYTF. In DNA form, the CDR3 reads TGTGCCAGCCGACTAACATTGGGCTATGGCTACACCTTC.

This clonotype was counted a few times. The chain uses TRBV12-3 or TRBV12-4 and TRBJ2-2; D tentatively reads TRBD1 or TRBD2 (6 bases each). The CDR3 length is 14 residues. V lost 8 bases to trimming and J lost 4 bases, with 14 bases between them. The CDR3 DNA sequence: TGTGCCAGCCGGCAGGGGAGGAGCACCGGGGAGCTGTTTTTT. It specifies CASRQGRSTGELFF.

This clonotype was detected many times. The rearrangement joins TRBV6-2 or TRBV6-3 to TRBJ1-2; D might be TRBD1 (6 bases). V lost 4 bases and J 1 base, leaving 13 bases between the germline ends. The CDR3 spans 15 residues. Germline CDR1 and CDR2: MNHEY and SVGEGT. CDR3 bases: TGTGCCAGCAGTTTCAACAGGGTTGTTAACTATGGCTACACCTTC. Translation: CASSFNRVVNYGYTF.

This clonotype was seen repeatedly, ten times or more. The V call is TRBV7-9, the J call TRBJ1-6; no clear D. Between the trimmed V and J ends, which lost 0 bases and 7 bases, there was a span of 7 bases. The CDR3 spans 14 residues. Germline CDR1 SEHNR, CDR2 FQNEAQ (reference sequence). Here the CDR3 reads CASSLAGKNSPLHF. As DNA, the CDR3 is TGTGCCAGCAGCTTAGCAGGGAAGAATTCACCCCTCCACTTT.

There are many counts of this clonotype. The chain has TRBV5-5 and TRBJ1-5; no definite D call. CDR1 is SGHKS, CDR2 YYEKEE, per germline (reference sequence). CDR3 length: 14 amino acids. V was trimmed by 0 bases and J by 8 bases, leaving 12 bases between them. CDR3 sequence: CASSLDGNREPQHF. The CDR3, as DNA: TGTGCCAGCAGCTTGGACGGGAATCGTGAGCCCCAGCATTTT.

This clonotype was seen at least ten times. The rearrangement uses TRBV11-2 and TRBJ1-2, with 9 bases fitting TRBD1. Germline values: CDR1 SGHAT, CDR2 FQNNGV. J lost 3 bases, V lost 4 bases, and 9 bases had no gene match. The CDR3 has 16 residues. CDR3: CASSSTGGKDDYGYTF. CDR3 sequence (DNA): TGTGCCAGCAGCTCGACAGGGGGAAAAGATGACTATGGCTACACCTTC. Variable domain in full (rest from reference TRBV11-2 and TRBJ1-2): EAGVAQSPRYKIIEKRQSVAFWCNPISGHATLYWYQQILGQGPKLLIQFQNNGVVDDSQLPKDRFSAERLKGVDSTLKIQPAKLEDSAVYLCASSSTGGKDDYGYTFGSGTRLTVV.

Concerning this clonotype: One end of the junction varies from germline; a read error may be responsible. The chain has TRBV2 and TRBJ2-1, with TRBD2 identical over 13 bases. The CDR3 runs 16 residues. Germline-derived CDR1 and CDR2 are SNHLY and FYNNEI. The CDR3 region is CVSTSAPGLAGNEQFF. CDR3 sequence (DNA): TGTGTCAGCACCTCGGCCCCGGGACTAGCGGGGAATGAGCAGTTCTTC.

The V and J genes are TRBV29-1 and TRBJ2-7; D uncertain. The CDR3 length is 13 residues. With 5 bases removed from V and 5 bases from J, the gap between germline ends came to 16 bases. Germline lookup yields CDR1 SQVTM and CDR2 ANQGSEA. The CDR3 coding sequence is TGCAGCGTTAGACCCTACCGAGAACACGAGCAGTACTTC. Protein sequence: CSVRPYREHEQYF.

A word on this clonotype: A clone one base away is much larger, so this may be a read error. The V gene is TRBV3-1, the J gene TRBJ2-3, with D possibly TRBD2 on 5 matching bases. CDR3 length: 10 residues. The V end was cut by 10 bases, the J end by 8 bases, with 10 bases between. The germline V gene has CDR1 LGHDT and CDR2 YNNKEL (reference sequence). The CDR3 region has the DNA TGTGCCAACGGGAAGGGTACGCAGTATTTT. Translating it yields CANGKGTQYF.

This clonotype was observed a handful of times. The rearrangement uses TRBV2 and TRBJ2-2; TRBD2 is a possible D gene (5 bases). The CDR3 loop spans 13 amino acids. Deletions cut 4 bases from V and 3 bases from J, with 6 bases between. From germline, CDR1 is SNHLY and CDR2 FYNNEI. In DNA form, the CDR3 reads TGTGCCAGCAGTGTGGAGGACACCGGGGAGCTGTTTTTT. It encodes CASSVEDTGELFF.

This clonotype has a count of ten or more. The rearrangement links TRBV29-1 to TRBJ2-1, with TRBD2 as a possible D gene (5 bases). The CDR3 contains 15 residues. The germline gives CDR1 SQVTM, CDR2 ANQGSEA. Trimming pared 4 bases from V and 4 bases from J, leaving 17 bases between. The CDR3 DNA reads as TGCAGCGTTGTGCCCACAGCGGTTAAATACAATGAGCAGTTCTTC. Amino acids: CSVVPTAVKYNEQFF.

This clonotype was observed many times. This chain links TRBV19 with TRBJ2-1; D unresolved. The germline CDR1 and CDR2 sequences are LNHDA and SQIVND (reference sequence). The CDR3 has 14 amino acids. The germline V and J ends were trimmed by 3 bases and 0 bases, with 6 bases remaining between them. The chain's CDR3 is CASSIPSSYNEQFF. The CDR3 nucleotides are TGTGCCAGTAGTATCCCAAGCTCCTACAATGAGCAGTTCTTC.

This clonotype was recorded at least ten times. CDR3 region: CASSFYPSGEETQYF. CDR3 nucleotide sequence: TGTGCCAGCAGCTTCTACCCTAGCGGGGAAGAGACCCAGTACTTC. The genes are TRBV7-2 and TRBJ2-5; the match to TRBD2 covers 9 bases. The V segment lost 3 bases and the J segment 3 bases; nucleotides outside the gene matches: 5. The CDR3 has 15 residues. Germline CDR1 is SGHTA and CDR2 is FQGNSA.

The chain has TRBV7-3 and TRBJ1-6, with 8 bases lining up with TRBD1. J gave up 7 bases and V 6 bases, and 8 bases lay outside the gene matches. CDR3 length: 15 residues. Germline CDR1 and CDR2: SGHTA and FQGTGA. The CDR3 loop reads CASSSAGGGNSPLHF. CDR3 bases: TGTGCCAGCAGTAGCGCAGGGGGCGGGAATTCACCCCTCCACTTT.

The table lists this clonotype with a few counts. The chain combines TRBV19 with TRBJ2-1; weak D call: TRBD2 (6 bases). Looked up from germline, CDR1 is LNHDA and CDR2 is SQIVND (reference sequence). V lost 3 bases, J lost 2 bases, and 14 bases lay in between. The CDR3 has 16 amino acids. Written as DNA, the CDR3 is TGTGCCAGTAGTATTGTAGCGGCCCCGCCCTACAATGAGCAGTTCTTC. This encodes CASSIVAAPPYNEQFF.

By frequency in the sample, this clonotype is medium-sized. The rearrangement uses TRBV24-1 and TRBJ1-2; 9 bases are a match to TRBD1. Germline V gene sequence: CDR1 KGHDR, CDR2 SFDVKD. The CDR3 is 15 amino acids. After removal of 4 bases from V and 8 bases from J, the junction contained 10 bases not matched to a gene. As DNA, the CDR3 is TGTGCCACCAGTGACCCACGACAGGGGGGCGGCGGCTACACCTTC. Translated: CATSDPRQGGGGYTF.